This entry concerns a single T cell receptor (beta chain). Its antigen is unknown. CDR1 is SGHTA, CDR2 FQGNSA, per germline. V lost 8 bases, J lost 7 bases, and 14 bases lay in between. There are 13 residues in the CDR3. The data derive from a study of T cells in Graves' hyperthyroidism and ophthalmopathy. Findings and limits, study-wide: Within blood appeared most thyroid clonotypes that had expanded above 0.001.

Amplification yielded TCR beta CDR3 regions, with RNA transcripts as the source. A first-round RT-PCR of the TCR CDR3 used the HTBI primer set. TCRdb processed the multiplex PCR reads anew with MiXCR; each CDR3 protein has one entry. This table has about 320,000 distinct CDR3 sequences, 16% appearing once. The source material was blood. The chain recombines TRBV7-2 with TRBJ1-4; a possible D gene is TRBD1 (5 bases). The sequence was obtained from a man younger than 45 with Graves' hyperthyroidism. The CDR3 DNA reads TGTGCCAGCCGACGGGGCAGTAGTGAAAAACTGTTTTTT. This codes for CASRRGSSEKLFF.